The source of this T cell receptor (beta chain) is a study of circulating tumor DNA in untreated peripheral T-cell lymphoma. Findings and caveats of the study: In about four fifths of patients, tumor-specific clonotypes were identified.

This clone occurred once. Antigen unknown. The CDR3 contains 14 residues. This tumor tissue came from a pretreatment baseline collection. TCRdb keeps only in-frame clones here, not all; method: immunoSEQ multiplex PCR. The data contain 5,500 to 8,000 clones, about 75% of them seen just once; the ten biggest clones take up more than 15%. Sequencing was done on a sample of tumor tissue. The clonotype comes from a human donor with peripheral T-cell lymphoma. The chain joins TRBV7-5 to TRBJ2-1; the table's D call of TRBD2 was not tested on the DNA. TRBV7-5 is a pseudogene locus. CDR3 region: CASSSSSAGGEQFF. CDR3 nucleotides: TGTGCCAGCAGCTCCTCTAGCGCCGGGGGTGAGCAGTTCTTC.